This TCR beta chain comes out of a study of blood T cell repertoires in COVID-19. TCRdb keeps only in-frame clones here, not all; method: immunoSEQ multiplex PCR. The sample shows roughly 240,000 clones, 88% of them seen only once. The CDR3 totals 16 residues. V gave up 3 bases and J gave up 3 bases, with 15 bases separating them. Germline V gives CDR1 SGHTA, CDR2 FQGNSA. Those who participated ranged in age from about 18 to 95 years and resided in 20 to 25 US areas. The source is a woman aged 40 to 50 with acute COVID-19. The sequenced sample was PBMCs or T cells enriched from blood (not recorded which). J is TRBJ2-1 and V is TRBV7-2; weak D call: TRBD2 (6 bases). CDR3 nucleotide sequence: TGTGCCAGCAGCTTCTCCACGGGACTGATCTACAATGAGCAGTTCTTC. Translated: CASSFSTGLIYNEQFF.